This T cell receptor beta chain emerged from a study of CD8+CD57+ T cells in acquired aplastic anemia. This clonotype has a count of ten or more. Antigen specificity is unknown. Sequencing involved patients with CD8+CD57+ cell expansion previously shown by flow cytometry. Patients had not yet gotten any therapy when their blood was taken for sampling. Findings and limits, study-wide: The study identified almost 30 CD8+ CDR3 sequences shared by patients and controls.

This CDR3 region has 15 residues. J gave up 5 bases and V 5 bases, and 7 bases lay outside the gene matches. The germline CDR1 and CDR2 sequences are SGHNT and YENEEA. Profiles of TCR beta VDJ and CDR3 were generated from a genomic DNA template. TCRdb itself ran the reads through MiXCR, one entry per CDR3 protein. The sample yields 150,000 to 200,000 distinct CDR3 sequences, 48% seen once. The chain uses TRBV11-3 and TRBJ2-7; 12 bases fit TRBD1. The clonotype was recovered from a human donor with aplastic anemia. What was sequenced was sorted CD4+, CD8+, or CD8+CD57+ T cells (not recorded which) from PBMCs. CDR3 sequence: CASSPTGQGADEQYF. The CDR3 DNA reads TGTGCCAGCAGCCCGACGGGACAGGGGGCCGACGAGCAGTACTTC. The full variable domain, completed using reference TRBV11-3 and TRBJ2-7, is EAGVVQSPRYKIIEKKQPVAFWCNPISGHNTLYWYLQNLGQGPELLIRYENEEAVDDSQLPKDRFSAERLKGVDSTLKIQPAELGDSAVYLCASSPTGQGADEQYFGPGTRLTVT.